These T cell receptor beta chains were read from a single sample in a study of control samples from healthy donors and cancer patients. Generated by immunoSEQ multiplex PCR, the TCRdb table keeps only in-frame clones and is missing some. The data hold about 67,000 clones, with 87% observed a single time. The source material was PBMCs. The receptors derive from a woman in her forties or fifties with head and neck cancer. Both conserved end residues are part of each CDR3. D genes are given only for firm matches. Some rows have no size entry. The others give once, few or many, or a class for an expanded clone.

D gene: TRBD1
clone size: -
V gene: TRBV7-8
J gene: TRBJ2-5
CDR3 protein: CASSLAGDRQETQYF
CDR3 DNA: TGTGCCAGCAGCTTAGCGGGGGACAGACAAGAGACCCAGTACTTC

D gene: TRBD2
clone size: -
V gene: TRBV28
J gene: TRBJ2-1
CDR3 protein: CASSLSWVGLANEQFF
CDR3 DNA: TGTGCCAGCAGTTTATCTTGGGTAGGACTAGCGAATGAGCAGTTCTTC

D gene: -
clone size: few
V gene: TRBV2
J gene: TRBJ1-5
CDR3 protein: CASSAYRDQPQHF
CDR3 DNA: TGTGCCAGCAGTGCTTACAGGGACCAGCCCCAGCATTTT

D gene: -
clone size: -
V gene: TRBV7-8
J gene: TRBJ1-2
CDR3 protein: CASSLARGGGYGYTF
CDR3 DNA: TGTGCCAGCAGCTTAGCCAGGGGAGGTGGCTATGGCTACACCTTC

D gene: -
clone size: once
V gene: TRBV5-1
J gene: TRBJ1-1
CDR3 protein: CASSLKGPNTEAFF
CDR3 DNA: TGCGCCAGCAGCCTAAAGGGACCCAACACTGAAGCTTTCTTT

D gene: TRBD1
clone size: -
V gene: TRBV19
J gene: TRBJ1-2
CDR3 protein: CASSTPRQGRGYGYTF
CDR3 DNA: TGTGCCAGTAGTACTCCTCGACAGGGTAGGGGCTATGGCTACACCTTC

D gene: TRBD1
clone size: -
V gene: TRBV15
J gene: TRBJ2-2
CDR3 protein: CATSKQTGTSNTGELFF
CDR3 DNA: TGTGCCACCAGCAAACAGACAGGGACATCGAACACCGGGGAGCTGTTTTTT

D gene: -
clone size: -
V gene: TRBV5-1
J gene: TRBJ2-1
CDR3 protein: CASSIGLSPLGDEQFF
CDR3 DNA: TGCGCCAGCAGCATCGGACTATCTCCGTTAGGGGATGAGCAGTTCTTC

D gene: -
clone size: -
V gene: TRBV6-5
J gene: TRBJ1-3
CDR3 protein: CASGNSGNTIYF
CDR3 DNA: TGTGCCAGCGGGAATTCTGGAAACACCATATATTTT

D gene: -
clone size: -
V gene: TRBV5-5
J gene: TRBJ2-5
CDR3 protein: CASRKSYSEETQYF
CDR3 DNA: TGTGCCAGCAGGAAGTCGTACAGTGAAGAGACCCAGTACTTC

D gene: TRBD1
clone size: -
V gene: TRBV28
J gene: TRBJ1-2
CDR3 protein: CASSPALAGGKYGYTF
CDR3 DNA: TGTGCCAGCAGCCCCGCCCTGGCAGGGGGCAAGTATGGCTACACCTTC

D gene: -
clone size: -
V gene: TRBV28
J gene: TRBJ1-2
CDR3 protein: CASSPEGMRLLGYTF
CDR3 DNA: TGTGCCAGCAGTCCTGAAGGGATGAGGCTCCTGGGCTACACCTTC

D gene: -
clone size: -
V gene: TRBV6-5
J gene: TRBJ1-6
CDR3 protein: CASSYRGDYSNSPLHF
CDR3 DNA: TGTGCCAGCAGTTACCGAGGAGATTATTCAAATTCACCCCTCCACTTT

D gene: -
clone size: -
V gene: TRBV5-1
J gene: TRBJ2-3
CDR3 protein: CASSSSGLMSTDTQYF
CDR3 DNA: TGCGCCAGCAGCTCCTCGGGCCTTATGAGCACAGATACGCAGTATTTT

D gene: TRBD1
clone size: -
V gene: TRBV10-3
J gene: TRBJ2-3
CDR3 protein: CAISSNRDSNTQYF
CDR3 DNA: TGTGCCATCAGTTCAAACCGGGACAGTAATACGCAGTATTTT

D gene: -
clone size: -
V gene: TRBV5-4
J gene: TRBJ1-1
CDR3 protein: CASSLERVDTEAFF
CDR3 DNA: TGTGCCAGCAGCTTGGAGAGGGTTGACACTGAAGCTTTCTTT

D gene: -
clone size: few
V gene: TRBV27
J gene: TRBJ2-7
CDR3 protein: CASSTPRGESYEQYF
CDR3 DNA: TGTGCCAGCAGTACCCCCAGGGGAGAGTCCTACGAGCAGTACTTC

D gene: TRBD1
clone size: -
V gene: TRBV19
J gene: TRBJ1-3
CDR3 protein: CASSMGTAPTLSGNTIYF
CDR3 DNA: TGTGCCAGTAGTATGGGGACAGCGCCTACCCTCTCTGGAAACACCATATATTTT

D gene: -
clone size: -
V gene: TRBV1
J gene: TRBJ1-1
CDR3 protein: CTSSQETRVVLSAFF
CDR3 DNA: TGCACCAGCAGCCAAGAAACAAGGGTGGTTTTGAGTGCTTTCTTT

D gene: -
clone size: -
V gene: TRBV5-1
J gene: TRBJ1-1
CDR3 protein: CASSFGKNTEAFF
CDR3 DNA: TGCGCCAGCAGCTTTGGCAAGAACACTGAAGCTTTCTTT

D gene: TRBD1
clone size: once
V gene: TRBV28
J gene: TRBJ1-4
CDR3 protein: CASSPSDRVVEKLFF
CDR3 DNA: TGTGCCAGCAGTCCCTCGGACAGGGTAGTCGAAAAACTGTTTTTT

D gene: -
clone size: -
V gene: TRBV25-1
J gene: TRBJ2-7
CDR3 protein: CASSEEVGRKSYEQYF
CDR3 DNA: TGTGCCAGCAGTGAAGAAGTAGGGCGTAAGTCCTACGAGCAGTACTTC

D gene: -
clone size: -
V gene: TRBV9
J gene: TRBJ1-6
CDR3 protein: CASSVAGQPDNSPLHF
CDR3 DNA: TGTGCCAGCAGCGTAGCTGGGCAGCCGGATAATTCACCCCTCCACTTT

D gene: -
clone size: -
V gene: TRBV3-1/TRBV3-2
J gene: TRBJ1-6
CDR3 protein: CASSPEGSPLHF
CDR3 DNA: TGTGCCAGCAGCCCGGAAGGCTCACCCCTCCACTTT

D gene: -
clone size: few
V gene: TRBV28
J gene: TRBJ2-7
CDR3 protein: CASARAVYEQYF
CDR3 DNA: TGTGCCAGCGCTCGGGCAGTCTACGAGCAGTACTTC